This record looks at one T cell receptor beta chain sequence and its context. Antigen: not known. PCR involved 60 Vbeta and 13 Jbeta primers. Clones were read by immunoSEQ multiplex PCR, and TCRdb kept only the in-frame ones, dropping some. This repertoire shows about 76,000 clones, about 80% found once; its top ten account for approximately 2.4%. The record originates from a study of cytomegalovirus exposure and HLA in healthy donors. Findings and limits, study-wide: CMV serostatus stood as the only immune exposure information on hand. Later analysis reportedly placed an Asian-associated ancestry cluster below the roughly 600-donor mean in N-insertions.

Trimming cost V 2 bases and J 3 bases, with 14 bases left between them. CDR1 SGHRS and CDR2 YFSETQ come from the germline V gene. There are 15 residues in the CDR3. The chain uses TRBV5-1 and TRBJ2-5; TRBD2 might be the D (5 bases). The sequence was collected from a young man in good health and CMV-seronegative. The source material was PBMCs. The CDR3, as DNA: TGCGCCAGCAGCTTTTACCTAGCAGATAAAGAGACCCAGTACTTC. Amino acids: CASSFYLADKETQYF.